Listed below are T cell receptor beta chains from one sample, sequenced in a study of control samples from healthy donors and cancer patients. Sequencing used immunoSEQ multiplex PCR; TCRdb keeps in-frame clones, though not all of them. The sample lists about 130,000 clones, about nine tenths occurring once. Sequencing was done on a sample of blood. The receptors originated from a middle-aged man in good health. The CDR3 runs from the conserved cysteine through the conserved F or W. The D gene is left open where the match is weak.

v_call: TRBV10-3
d_call: NA
j_call: TRBJ1-1
cdr3_nt: TGTGCCATCAGTGTGGGGAGTACTGAAGCTTTCTTT
cdr3_aa: CAISVGSTEAFF

v_call: TRBV5-1
d_call: TRBD2
j_call: TRBJ2-2
cdr3_nt: TGCGCCAGCAGCTTGGTGCTGACGGCGGGGGGGGCCACCGGGGAGCTGTTTTTT
cdr3_aa: CASSLVLTAGGATGELFF

v_call: TRBV5-8
d_call: NA
j_call: TRBJ2-7
cdr3_nt: TGTGCCAGCAGCTTGGGGGGAATGAGCTACGAGCAGTACTTC
cdr3_aa: CASSLGGMSYEQYF

v_call: TRBV10-3
d_call: NA
j_call: TRBJ1-5
cdr3_nt: TGTGCCATCATCAGACCGTCGAGTCAGCCCCAGCATTTT
cdr3_aa: CAIIRPSSQPQHF

v_call: TRBV6-4
d_call: NA
j_call: TRBJ2-1
cdr3_nt: TGTGCCAGCAGTGACGGGGGAAATGAGCAGTTCTTC
cdr3_aa: CASSDGGNEQFF

v_call: TRBV5-8
d_call: NA
j_call: TRBJ1-2
cdr3_nt: TGTGCCAGCAGCGGATCCAACTATGGCTACACCTTC
cdr3_aa: CASSGSNYGYTF

v_call: TRBV4-1
d_call: TRBD1
j_call: TRBJ2-7
cdr3_nt: TGCGCCAGCAGCCAGGACAACCGGGGACAGGGGATTTTGTACGAGCAGTACTTC
cdr3_aa: CASSQDNRGQGILYEQYF

v_call: TRBV27
d_call: NA
j_call: TRBJ1-5
cdr3_nt: TGTGCCAGCAGTTTAAGGGGACCAAGTCAGCCCCAGCATTTT
cdr3_aa: CASSLRGPSQPQHF

v_call: TRBV5-1
d_call: NA
j_call: TRBJ2-2
cdr3_nt: TGCGCCAGCAGCTTGGGTGGGGCCGGGGAGCTGTTTTTT
cdr3_aa: CASSLGGAGELFF

v_call: TRBV19
d_call: TRBD2
j_call: TRBJ2-7
cdr3_nt: TGTGCCAGTAGTATCACCCCAGCGGGGGACTACGAGCAGTACTTC
cdr3_aa: CASSITPAGDYEQYF

v_call: TRBV3-1/TRBV3-2
d_call: TRBD2
j_call: TRBJ2-7
cdr3_nt: TGTGCCAGCAGCCAAGGGGCTAGCGGAACCTACGAGCAGTACTTC
cdr3_aa: CASSQGASGTYEQYF

v_call: TRBV18
d_call: NA
j_call: TRBJ2-7
cdr3_nt: TGTGCCAGCTCACCGGCCGAGTGGGACGAGCAGTACTTC
cdr3_aa: CASSPAEWDEQYF

v_call: TRBV19
d_call: TRBD2
j_call: TRBJ2-1
cdr3_nt: TGTGCCAGTAGTATTGGGGCAGGGAGGGTCAATGAGCAGTTCTTC
cdr3_aa: CASSIGAGRVNEQFF

v_call: TRBV5-4
d_call: NA
j_call: TRBJ2-3
cdr3_nt: TGTGCCATGACCCTCGGGGCTGCCCCGGATACGCAGTATTTT
cdr3_aa: CAMTLGAAPDTQYF

v_call: TRBV6-2/TRBV6-3
d_call: NA
j_call: TRBJ2-5
cdr3_nt: TGTGCCAGCAGTTACGGCAGGCCCCGGGGAGAGACCCAGTACTTC
cdr3_aa: CASSYGRPRGETQYF

v_call: TRBV5-1
d_call: NA
j_call: TRBJ2-3
cdr3_nt: TGCGCTACCCGAATAGGGAGTAGCGGAGGCACAGATACGCAGTATTTT
cdr3_aa: CATRIGSSGGTDTQYF